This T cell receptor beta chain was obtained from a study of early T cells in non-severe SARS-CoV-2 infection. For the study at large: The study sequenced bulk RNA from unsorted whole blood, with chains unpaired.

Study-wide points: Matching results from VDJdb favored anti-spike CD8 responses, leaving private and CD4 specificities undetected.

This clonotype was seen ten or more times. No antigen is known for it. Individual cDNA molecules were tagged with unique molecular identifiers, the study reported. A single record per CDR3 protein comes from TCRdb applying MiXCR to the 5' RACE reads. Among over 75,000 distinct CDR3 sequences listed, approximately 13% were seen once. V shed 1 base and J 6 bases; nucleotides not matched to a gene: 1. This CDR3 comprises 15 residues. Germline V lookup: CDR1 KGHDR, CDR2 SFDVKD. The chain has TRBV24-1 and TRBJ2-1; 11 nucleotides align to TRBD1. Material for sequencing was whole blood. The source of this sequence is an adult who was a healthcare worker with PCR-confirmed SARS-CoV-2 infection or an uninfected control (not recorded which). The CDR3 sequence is CATSDLGTGGNEQFF. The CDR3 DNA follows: TGTGCCACCAGTGATTTAGGGACAGGGGGCAATGAGCAGTTCTTC.